The next 17 T cell receptor beta chains were all read from a single sample in a study of response to subunit inactivated influenza vaccine. From the RT-PCR reads, TCRdb called clonotypes with MiXCR, one entry per CDR3 protein. The sample yields roughly 650,000 distinct CDR3 sequences, 15% to 19% seen once. The sample was PBMCs from blood, taken approximately 12 days after vaccination. Receptor source: a man aged 50-60 years who received an inactivated influenza vaccine.

This clonotype was seen at least ten times. This chain uses TRBV7-9 with TRBJ2-3; D is unresolved. Deletions cut 5 bases from V and 2 bases from J, with 14 bases between. Germline CDR1 and CDR2: SEHNR and FQNEAQ (reference sequence). The length of the CDR3 is 15 residues. Here the CDR3 reads CASSRQQSYTDTQYF. DNA of the CDR3: TGTGCCAGCAGCCGTCAACAGTCCTACACAGATACGCAGTATTTT.

This clonotype was observed a few times. The chain recombines TRBV6-1 with TRBJ2-3; 8 positions agree with TRBD1. In germline, CDR1 is MNHNS, CDR2 SASEGT. V lost 7 bases to trimming and J lost 7 bases; unmatched junction nucleotides: 10. There are 14 residues in the CDR3. DNA of the CDR3: TGTGCCAGCACCATAGGACAGGGTAGCCATACGCAGTATTTT. The encoded protein is CASTIGQGSHTQYF.

The sample holds a few counts of this clonotype. The chain carries TRBV12-3 or TRBV12-4 and TRBJ2-3, with 8 bases aligning to TRBD2. This CDR3 comprises 17 residues. V lost 6 bases, J lost 4 bases, and 15 bases stayed unmatched. CDR3 region: CASSPRWGTRVSDTQYF. For the CDR3, the DNA is TGTGCCAGCAGCCCCAGGTGGGGGACTAGGGTGTCAGATACGCAGTATTTT.

This clonotype was seen a few times. DNA of the CDR3: TGTGCCAGCAGCCCCGAGACGGGCCTTGGAGGTACGCAGTATTTT. Translation gives CASSPETGLGGTQYF. The gene calls are TRBV7-8 and TRBJ2-3; possibly TRBD2 for D (5 bases). This CDR3 region has 15 residues. The V end lost 5 bases, the J end lost 8 bases, and 20 bases lay between the germline ends. Germline V lookup: CDR1 SGHVS, CDR2 FQNEAQ.

The chain has TRBV11-2 and TRBJ2-7; the D gene is possibly TRBD2 (5 bases). The germline gives CDR1 SGHAT, CDR2 FQNNGV. This CDR3 has 14 amino acids. V was trimmed by 4 bases and J by 2 bases, leaving 12 bases between them. This CDR3 reads CASSYSVLPYEQYF. As DNA, the CDR3 is TGTGCCAGCAGCTATAGCGTCCTCCCCTACGAGCAGTACTTC.

The J gene is TRBJ2-5, the V gene TRBV7-9; tentatively, D is TRBD2 (6 bases). The CDR3 is made up of 13 amino acids. Trimming removed 5 bases from V and 8 bases from J, with 15 bases in between. CDR1 and CDR2 (germline): SEHNR, FQNEAQ (reference sequence). The CDR3 sequence is CASSHDWEETQYF. The CDR3 nucleotides read TGTGCCAGCAGCCATGATTGGGAGGAAACCCAGTACTTC. The variable domain in full, completed from reference TRBV7-9 and TRBJ2-5, reads DTGVSQNPRHKITKRGQNVTFRCDPISEHNRLYWYRQTLGQGPEFLTYFQNEAQLEKSRLLSDRFSAERPKGSFSTLEIQRTEQGDSAMYLCASSHDWEETQYFGPGTRLLVL.

This clonotype was detected only a few times. The chain carries TRBV4-3 and TRBJ2-1; TRBD2 is a possible D gene (6 bases). Trimming cost V 4 bases and J 6 bases, with 16 bases left between them. This CDR3 region has 15 residues. Germline CDR1 LGHNA, CDR2 YSLEER. The CDR3 protein is CASSPSGLAINEQFF. In DNA form, the CDR3 reads TGCGCCAGCAGCCCGTCGGGACTCGCAATCAATGAGCAGTTCTTC.

The table lists this clonotype with a few counts. This rearrangement joins TRBV7-2 to TRBJ2-2; 10 bases map to TRBD2. V lost 5 bases, J lost 2 bases, and 5 bases stayed unmatched. This CDR3 contains 16 residues. Germline V lookup: CDR1 SGHTA, CDR2 FQGNSA. The CDR3: CASSVLAGANTGELFF. CDR3 sequence (DNA): TGTGCCAGCAGCGTTCTAGCGGGAGCCAACACCGGGGAGCTGTTTTTT.

The chain employs TRBV10-3 and TRBJ2-7, with D perhaps matching TRBD1 (6 bases). Trimming left V 5 bases short and J 6 bases short, with 14 bases between. The CDR3 covers 13 residues. Germline V lookup: CDR1 ENHRY, CDR2 SYGVKD. The CDR3 protein is CAISNRDSLEQYF. Written as DNA, the CDR3 is TGTGCCATCAGTAACAGGGATTCCCTCGAGCAGTACTTC.

This clonotype showed up just a few times. The chain is built from TRBV7-2 and TRBJ2-1, with TRBD2 matching 8 bases. The CDR3 runs 14 residues. Germline CDR1 is SGHTA and CDR2 is FQGNSA. The J segment lost 8 bases and the V segment lost 5 bases, leaving 8 bases of the junction unmatched. CDR3 nucleotide sequence: TGTGCCAGCAGCCTGCGCGGGGGGCGCGATGAGCAGTTCTTC. Translated, it gives CASSLRGGRDEQFF.

The V and J genes are TRBV4-3 and TRBJ2-2, with D perhaps matching TRBD2 (6 bases). This CDR3 contains 16 residues. Between the trimmed V and J ends, which lost 4 bases and 4 bases, there was a span of 16 bases. The V gene's germline CDR1 is LGHNA and CDR2 YSLEER. Here the CDR3 DNA reads TGCGCCAGCAGCCGGGAAGGAGGGATCGGCACCGGGGAGCTGTTTTTT. Its protein product is CASSREGGIGTGELFF.

The J gene is TRBJ2-2, the V gene TRBV28, with D tentatively TRBD2 (5 bases). V was cut by 7 bases and J by 2 bases, with 14 bases left in between. This CDR3 region has 15 residues. Germline assignment: CDR1 MDHEN and CDR2 SYDVKM. The CDR3 coding sequence is TGTGCCAGCACCGCCGAGACTATAAACACCGGGGAGCTGTTTTTT. Protein: CASTAETINTGELFF.

The CDR3 region has the DNA TGCAGTGCTCCTAGCGGGTTCTCCTACAATGAGCAGTTCTTC. Translation: CSAPSGFSYNEQFF. The rearrangement links TRBV20-1 to TRBJ2-1, with TRBD2 identical over 8 bases. Germline V gene sequence: CDR1 DFQATT, CDR2 SNEGSKA (reference sequence). This CDR3 is built from 14 residues. The V and J ends lost 5 bases and 0 bases, in that order; junction bases with no gene match: 3.

This clonotype was counted many times. The V and J genes are TRBV20-1 and TRBJ1-1; D may be TRBD1 (5 bases). CDR3 size: 12 residues. CDR1 is DFQATT, CDR2 SNEGSKA, per germline (reference sequence). The V gene lost 2 bases and the J gene lost 1 base, with 5 bases spanning the gap. The CDR3 DNA is TGCAGTGCTAGACAGGGGAACACTGAAGCTTTCTTT. It translates to CSARQGNTEAFF.

This chain connects TRBV29-1 to TRBJ1-5; D perhaps matches TRBD1 (5 bases). This CDR3 is 12 amino acids long. Trimming took off 4 bases at V and 4 bases at J, with 8 bases between the two ends. Germline lookup yields CDR1 SQVTM and CDR2 ANQGSEA. Here the CDR3 reads CSVGQKNQPQHF. The CDR3 DNA sequence: TGCAGCGTTGGACAGAAGAATCAGCCCCAGCATTTT.

The V and J genes are TRBV29-1 and TRBJ1-5; D unresolved. Trimming cost V 4 bases and J 1 base, with 8 bases left between them. The CDR3 is 13 amino acids. Germline CDR1 is SQVTM and CDR2 is ANQGSEA. The CDR3 protein is CSVASGSNQPQHF. For the CDR3, the DNA is TGCAGCGTTGCCTCGGGAAGCAATCAGCCCCAGCATTTT.

This clonotype was observed a few times. DNA of the CDR3: TGTGCCAGCAGAGATAGGACAGGGGTGATCACCGGGGAGCTGTTTTTT. Its protein product is CASRDRTGVITGELFF. The rearrangement joins TRBV27 to TRBJ2-2, with 9 bases identical to TRBD1. The CDR3 loop spans 16 amino acids. The V gene end was trimmed by 6 bases and the J gene end by 4 bases; junction bases not matched to a gene: 9. CDR1 MNHEY and CDR2 SMNVEV come from the germline V gene (reference sequence).